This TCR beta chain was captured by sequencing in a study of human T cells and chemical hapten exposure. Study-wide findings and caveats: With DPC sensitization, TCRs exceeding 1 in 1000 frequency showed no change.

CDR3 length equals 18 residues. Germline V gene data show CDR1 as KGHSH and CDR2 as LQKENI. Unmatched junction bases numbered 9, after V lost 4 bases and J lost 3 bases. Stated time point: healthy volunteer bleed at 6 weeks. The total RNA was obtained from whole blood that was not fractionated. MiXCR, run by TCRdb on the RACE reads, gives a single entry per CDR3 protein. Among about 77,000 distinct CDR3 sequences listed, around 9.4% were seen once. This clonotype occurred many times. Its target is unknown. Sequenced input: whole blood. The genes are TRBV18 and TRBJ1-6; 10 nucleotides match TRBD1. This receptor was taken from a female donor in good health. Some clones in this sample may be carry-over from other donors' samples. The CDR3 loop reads CASSRTGTGVDYNSPLHF. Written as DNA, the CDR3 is TGTGCCAGCTCACGGACCGGGACAGGGGTGGACTATAATTCACCCCTCCACTTT.